What follows are 30 T cell receptor beta chains derived from one specimen sequenced in a study of blood T cell repertoires in COVID-19. Only in-frame clones appear in the TCRdb table, and some are missing; sequencing was by immunoSEQ multiplex PCR. Among about 160,000 clones listed, about four fifths were seen once. The sequenced sample was peripheral blood. These receptors all come from a man aged 55 to 70 with active or convalescent COVID-19.

This chain uses TRBV12-3 or TRBV12-4 with TRBJ1-1; D is uncertain. This CDR3 contains 13 residues. V gave up 3 bases and J gave up 3 bases, with 8 bases separating them. The CDR3 here is CASSFRRDTEAFF. CDR3 DNA sequence: TGTGCCAGCAGTTTCAGACGGGACACTGAAGCTTTCTTT.

V is TRBV6-2 or TRBV6-3 and J is TRBJ1-2; 7 positions match TRBD1. The V gene end was trimmed by 0 bases and the J gene end by 3 bases; junction bases not matched to a gene: 10. This CDR3 contains 17 residues. Germline CDR1 is MNHEY and CDR2 is SVGEGT. The CDR3 DNA reads as TGTGCCAGCAGTTACTCGAAGGGGGACAGTTCCTACTATGGCTACACCTTC. It yields the protein CASSYSKGDSSYYGYTF.

This chain uses TRBV29-1 with TRBJ1-2; 7 positions match TRBD1. V trimming: 6 bases; J trimming: 10 bases; junction bases outside the gene matches: 5. In germline, CDR1 is SQVTM, CDR2 ANQGSEA. The CDR3 consists of 10 residues. In nucleotides, the CDR3 is TGCAGCGTAGGGGACAGTGACTACACCTTC. Its protein product is CSVGDSDYTF.

The V gene is TRBV19, the J gene TRBJ2-1, with D possibly being TRBD2 (6 bases). CDR1 is LNHDA, CDR2 SQIVND, per germline (reference sequence). CDR3 size: 14 residues. V was shortened by 6 bases and J by 7 bases, with 16 bases between the two germline ends. The DNA of the CDR3 is TGTGCCAGTAGAGGAGGGGAAGTACCTAATGAGCAGTTCTTC. Translation gives CASRGGEVPNEQFF.

This chain links TRBV16 with TRBJ1-6; 7 bases map to TRBD1. This CDR3 has 15 amino acids. The V and J ends lost 2 bases and 8 bases, in that order; junction bases with no gene match: 6. Germline loops: CDR1 KGHSY, CDR2 FQNENV. CDR3 nucleotide sequence: TGTGCCAGCAGCCAACCACAGGGGAAGCATTCACCCCTCCACTTT. This gives the protein CASSQPQGKHSPLHF.

V gene TRBV2 combines with J gene TRBJ2-7; a possible D gene is TRBD1 (5 bases). V lost 0 bases, J lost 2 bases, and 14 bases lay in between. This CDR3 is built from 16 residues. Germline CDR1 reads SNHLY; CDR2 reads FYNNEI. DNA of the CDR3: TGTGCCAGCAGTGAAGCGCCTAAGGGGTCGGCCTACGAGCAGTACTTC. The encoded protein is CASSEAPKGSAYEQYF.

The CDR3 nucleotides are TGTGCCAGCAGCCGCGACGGGGATCTCTATGGCTACACCTTC. Its protein product is CASSRDGDLYGYTF. V gene TRBV7-9 combines with J gene TRBJ1-2; D gene ambiguous. The V gene's germline CDR1 is SEHNR and CDR2 FQNEAQ (reference sequence). Between the trimmed V and J ends, which lost 5 bases and 4 bases, there was a span of 14 bases. This CDR3 contains 14 residues.

This chain links TRBV12-3 or TRBV12-4 with TRBJ1-5; D remains unclear. The CDR3 has 13 amino acids. V was trimmed by 7 bases and J by 3 bases, leaving 10 bases between them. The CDR3, as DNA: TGTGCCAGCAAAGAGGCAAACAATCAGCCCCAGCATTTT. It is translated as CASKEANNQPQHF.

The chain combines TRBV5-6 with TRBJ2-1; D call uncertain. The CDR3 runs to 14 residues. V was shortened by 3 bases and J by 8 bases, with 15 bases between the two germline ends. Germline V gene data show CDR1 as SGHDT and CDR2 as YYEEEE. CDR3 protein: CASSSEPADDEQFF. CDR3 nucleotides: TGTGCCAGCAGCTCCGAGCCCGCGGATGATGAGCAGTTCTTC.

The V gene is TRBV7-9, the J gene TRBJ2-7; TRBD2 matches 10 bases. Germline loops: CDR1 SEHNR, CDR2 FQNEAQ (reference sequence). The CDR3 spans 15 residues. The V gene end was trimmed by 2 bases and the J gene end by 7 bases; junction bases not matched to a gene: 8. The chain's CDR3 is CASSLTSSGRIEQYF. CDR3 nucleotides: TGTGCCAGCAGCTTAACGTCTAGCGGGAGAATTGAGCAGTACTTC.

The chain couples TRBV27 to TRBJ1-2; 7 bases agree with TRBD1. V dropped 5 bases and J dropped 8; count of bases not matched to a gene: 8. The CDR3 runs to 13 residues. Looked up from germline, CDR1 is MNHEY and CDR2 is SMNVEV (reference sequence). DNA for the CDR3: TGTGCCAGCAGTATGACAGGGACCCGCGGCTACACCTTC. Its protein is CASSMTGTRGYTF.

This chain uses TRBV19 with TRBJ2-7; the match to TRBD2 covers 7 bases. CDR1 and CDR2 (germline): LNHDA, SQIVND (reference sequence). The CDR3 has 15 residues. The junction had 5 bases not matched to a gene; V was cut back by 1 base and J by 2 bases. Here the CDR3 DNA reads TGTGCCAGTAGTATAGGCGGGAGCCCCACCTACGAGCAGTACTTC. It specifies CASSIGGSPTYEQYF.

This clone has just one count. The V gene is TRBV2, the J gene TRBJ1-1; D is uncertain. The CDR3 totals 13 residues. Trimming shortened V by 6 bases and J by 0 bases, and 8 bases separated the two germline ends. The germline V gene has CDR1 SNHLY and CDR2 FYNNEI. DNA for the CDR3: TGTGCCAGCAGGGAGGGTCTGAACACTGAAGCTTTCTTT. Translated, it gives CASREGLNTEAFF.

V and J are TRBV11-2 and TRBJ2-6, with D possibly TRBD2 on 5 matching bases. The germline gives CDR1 SGHAT, CDR2 FQNNGV. The V gene lost 1 base and the J gene lost 1 base, with 5 bases spanning the gap. The CDR3 extends over 15 amino acids. CDR3 protein: CASSLAGSGANVLTF. In nucleotides, the CDR3 is TGTGCCAGCAGCTTAGCGGGGTCTGGGGCCAACGTCCTGACTTTC.

This clone was counted many times. The chain carries TRBV19 and TRBJ2-7, with a tentative D call TRBD1 (5 bases). The V and J ends lost 0 bases and 2 bases respectively, with 11 bases between them. CDR1 is LNHDA and CDR2 is SQIVND in the germline V gene (reference sequence). The CDR3 length is 15 residues. The CDR3 bases are TGTGCCAGTAGTATAGATACAGGCGCGACCTACGAGCAGTACTTC. This encodes CASSIDTGATYEQYF. Based on the CDR3 plus reference TRBV19 and TRBJ2-7, the full variable domain is DGGITQSPKYLFRKEGQNVTLSCEQNLNHDAMYWYRQDPGQGLRLIYYSQIVNDFQKGDIAEGYSVSREKKESFPLTVTSAQKNPTAFYLCASSIDTGATYEQYFGPGTRLTVT.

The chain employs TRBV3-1 (or the pseudogene TRBV3-2) and TRBJ1-1, with D possibly TRBD1 on 5 matching bases. The CDR3 sequence is 14 residues long. Germline V gene lookup returns CDR1 LGHDT and CDR2 YNNKEL (reference sequence). Trimming shortened V by 2 bases and J by 0 bases, and 7 bases separated the two germline ends. CDR3 sequence (DNA): TGTGCCAGCAGCCAACAGGGTTTGAACACTGAAGCTTTCTTT. Protein: CASSQQGLNTEAFF.

J is TRBJ2-1 and V is TRBV28; D is perhaps TRBD2 (6 bases). CDR1 and CDR2 from the germline V gene are MDHEN and SYDVKM. V was cut by 3 bases and J by 1 base, with 10 bases left in between. The CDR3 is 15 amino acids. CDR3 protein: CASSFKRVSYNEQFF. The CDR3 coding sequence is TGTGCCAGCAGTTTTAAGCGGGTGTCCTACAATGAGCAGTTCTTC.

The chain is built from TRBV4-2 and TRBJ2-1; D perhaps matches TRBD2 (6 bases). CDR3 length: 15 amino acids. CDR1 and CDR2 from the germline V gene are LGHNA and YNFKEQ. V was trimmed by 4 bases and J by 2 bases, leaving 12 bases between them. CDR3 coding DNA: TGTGCCAGCAGCCCGCGGGACGCGACCTACAATGAGCAGTTCTTC. Amino acid sequence: CASSPRDATYNEQFF.

J is TRBJ1-4 and V is TRBV18; a weak D match, TRBD1 (6 bases). The CDR3 is made up of 14 amino acids. Germline V gene lookup returns CDR1 KGHSH and CDR2 LQKENI. The V and J ends lost 3 bases and 7 bases respectively, with 12 bases between them. The CDR3 here is CASSPRTESEKLFF. CDR3 nucleotides: TGTGCCAGCTCACCGAGGACAGAGAGTGAAAAACTGTTTTTT.

The V gene is TRBV6-6, the J gene TRBJ1-1, with D possibly matching TRBD1 (5 bases). V was shortened by 2 bases and J by 0 bases, with 13 bases between the two germline ends. CDR3 size: 16 residues. CDR1 and CDR2 (germline): MNHNY, SVGAGI (reference sequence). This CDR3 reads CASSYVPQGMNTEAFF. The CDR3 bases are TGTGCCAGCAGTTACGTCCCCCAGGGTATGAACACTGAAGCTTTCTTT.

The chain combines TRBV20-1 with TRBJ2-7; D is possibly TRBD1 (6 bases). This CDR3 contains 13 residues. V lost 3 bases and J lost 6, with 15 bases in between. Germline lookup yields CDR1 DFQATT and CDR2 SNEGSKA (reference sequence). The CDR3 protein is CSASRHRDFEQYF. The CDR3 bases are TGCAGTGCTAGTAGGCACAGGGATTTCGAGCAGTACTTC.

The chain employs TRBV18 and TRBJ1-1, with D maybe TRBD1 (6 bases). Trimming took 3 bases from V and 4 from J, leaving 12 bases between them. From germline, CDR1 is KGHSH and CDR2 LQKENI. The length of the CDR3 is 14 residues. CDR3 sequence: CASSPGTSGTEAFF. The CDR3 DNA follows: TGTGCCAGCTCACCGGGGACAAGCGGCACTGAAGCTTTCTTT.

This clone was recorded a few times. This sequence joins TRBV3-1 (or the pseudogene TRBV3-2) and TRBJ1-5; TRBD1 is a possible D gene (6 bases). This CDR3 has 15 residues. Trimming cost V 1 base and J 4 bases, with 11 bases left between them. CDR1 is LGHDT, CDR2 YNNKEL, per germline (reference sequence). CDR3 in amino acids: CASSQGRTGNQPQHF. The CDR3 nucleotides are TGTGCCAGCAGCCAAGGAAGAACAGGGAATCAGCCCCAGCATTTT.

This clone was seen more than once but under ten times. The J gene is TRBJ1-2, the V gene TRBV12-3 or TRBV12-4; tentatively, D is TRBD1 (5 bases). V gave up 4 bases and J gave up 6 bases, with 9 bases separating them. The CDR3 covers 12 residues. CDR3 in amino acids: CASSWRGDGYTF. For the CDR3, the DNA is TGTGCCAGCAGTTGGAGGGGTGATGGCTACACCTTC.

The gene calls are TRBV5-6 and TRBJ1-2; 9 bases align to TRBD1. The length of the CDR3 is 16 residues. The V gene end was trimmed by 4 bases and the J gene end by 4 bases; junction bases not matched to a gene: 11. Germline V gives CDR1 SGHDT, CDR2 YYEEEE. The CDR3 reads CASSPAGGQGPYGYTF. The CDR3 coding sequence is TGTGCCAGCAGCCCGGCGGGGGGACAGGGCCCCTATGGCTACACCTTC.

CDR3 nucleotides: TGTGCCACCGGAGCCCCGCGAGACCGGGGGCCCCAGCATTTT. It codes for CATGAPRDRGPQHF. This chain connects TRBV6-4 to TRBJ1-5; D uncertain. Trimming took off 10 bases at V and 9 bases at J, with 22 bases between the two ends. Germline V gene data show CDR1 as MRHNA and CDR2 as SNTAGT. This CDR3 is built from 14 residues.

The chain uses TRBV18 and TRBJ1-2; 7 bases fit TRBD1. CDR3 length: 16 amino acids. CDR1 is KGHSH, CDR2 LQKENI, per germline. V dropped 3 bases and J dropped 4; count of bases not matched to a gene: 11. CDR3 residues: CASSPGQASTSYGYTF. In DNA, the CDR3 is TGTGCCAGCTCACCCGGACAGGCCTCGACGTCCTATGGCTACACCTTC.

The rearrangement uses TRBV19 and TRBJ1-2, with D perhaps TRBD1 (5 bases). V was trimmed by 1 base and J by 4 bases, leaving 10 bases between them. The CDR3 sequence is 14 residues long. Germline V gene data show CDR1 as LNHDA and CDR2 as SQIVND (reference sequence). CDR3 DNA: TGTGCCAGTAGTATAGGACAGCGAGGCTATGGCTACACCTTC. It translates to CASSIGQRGYGYTF.

The chain recombines TRBV6-5 with TRBJ2-7, with 8 nucleotides matching TRBD1. The CDR3 runs 14 residues. Germline V CDR1 and CDR2: MNHEY, SVGAGI. The J segment lost 4 bases and the V segment lost 6 bases, leaving 8 bases of the junction unmatched. The CDR3 DNA sequence: TGTGCCAGCAGGGGGACAGGAAAGTTGTACGAGCAGTACTTC. It yields the protein CASRGTGKLYEQYF.

This clone has a single count. CDR3 bases: TGTGCCAGCAGCGCCGGTAGCCGGCCCACAGATACGCAGTATTTT. Translated: CASSAGSRPTDTQYF. The chain links TRBV11-3 to TRBJ2-3; D uncertain. Per germline, CDR1 SGHNT and CDR2 YENEEA. This CDR3 spans 15 amino acids. V lost 5 bases, J lost 2 bases, and 14 bases lay in between.